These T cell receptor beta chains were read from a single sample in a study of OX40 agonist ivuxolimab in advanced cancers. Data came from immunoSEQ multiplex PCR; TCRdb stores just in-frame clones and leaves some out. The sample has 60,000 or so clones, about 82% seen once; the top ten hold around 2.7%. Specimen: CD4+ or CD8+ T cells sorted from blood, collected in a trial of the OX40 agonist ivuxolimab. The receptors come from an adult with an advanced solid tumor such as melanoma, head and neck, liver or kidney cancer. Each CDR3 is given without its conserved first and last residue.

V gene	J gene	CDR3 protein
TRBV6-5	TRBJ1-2	ASSENRVAGYT
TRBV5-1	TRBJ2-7	ASSPRTYSYEQY
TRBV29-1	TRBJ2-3	SVDSSGGEDTQY
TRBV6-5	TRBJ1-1	ASSRGQELNTEAF
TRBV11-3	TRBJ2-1	ASLRDSSYNEQF
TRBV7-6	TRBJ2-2	ASSFSGLEAGELF
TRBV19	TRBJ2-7	ASSRDRNSYEQY
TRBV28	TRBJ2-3	ASKDQGTDTQY
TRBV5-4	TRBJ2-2	ASSLVPLNTGELF
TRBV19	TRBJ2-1	ASSILWTSPNEQF
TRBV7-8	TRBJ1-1	ASSHLRIPTPTSEAF
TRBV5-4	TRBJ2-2	AGSSDSTNTGELF
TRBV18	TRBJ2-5	ASSPMETQY
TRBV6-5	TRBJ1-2	ASNYNRGMHGYT
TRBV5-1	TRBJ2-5	ASSFLGGQETQY
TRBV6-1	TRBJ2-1	ASSERGLRGGEQF
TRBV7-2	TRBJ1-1	ASSFSSGGHQNTEAF
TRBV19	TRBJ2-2	ASRPWTPSDTGELF
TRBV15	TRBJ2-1	ATSQGLAGGLNEQF
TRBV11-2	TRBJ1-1	ASSLFRNTEAF
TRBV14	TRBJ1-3	ASSQALGNTIY
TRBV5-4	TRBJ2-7	ASSSLGQRSSYEQY
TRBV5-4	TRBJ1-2	ASSLSGVGYGYT
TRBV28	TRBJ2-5	ASFNGGGKETQY
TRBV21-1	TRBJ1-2	ASSKYGTVRDYGYT
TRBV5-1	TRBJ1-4	ASSLAQGADEKLF
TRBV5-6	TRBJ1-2	ASTTPAGTTYGYT
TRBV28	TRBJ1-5	ASSLYSSNQPQH
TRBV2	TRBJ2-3	ASNPDARTDTQY
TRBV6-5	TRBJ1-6	ASSFDQGQNSPLH
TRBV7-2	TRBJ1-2	ASSLGDRQAYGYT